Reported below is one T cell receptor beta chain. These data are taken from a study of control samples from healthy donors and cancer patients. Repertoires were generated with immunoSEQ multiplex PCR, while TCRdb's copy carries only in-frame clones and drops some. The sample has roughly 190,000 clones, roughly 91% seen once. Trimming removed 1 base from V and 5 bases from J; junction bases left unmatched: 3. Germline lookup yields CDR1 SGHTA and CDR2 FQGNSA. This CDR3 is 14 amino acids long. This TCR came from a woman in her 30s in good health. The chain links TRBV7-2 to TRBJ2-3; TRBD1 aligns across 7 bases. Sample: blood. The DNA of the CDR3 is TGTGCCAGCAGCTTAGGACAGGGAAGAGATACGCAGTATTTT. It is translated as CASSLGQGRDTQYF.